This T cell receptor (beta chain) was sequenced for a study of CD8 T cells in ankylosing spondylitis. The CDR3 is 16 residues long. Germline V lookup: CDR1 MNHEY, CDR2 SVGEGT. The V gene lost 5 bases and the J gene lost 9 bases, with 23 bases spanning the gap. Study-wide results and limits: There was reportedly significant enrichment of clones that were disease-linked in matched ankylosing spondylitis synovial fluid.

This clonotype came up a few times. Its antigen is not known. One entry per CDR3 protein results from TCRdb running MiXCR on the 5' RACE reads. The table lists about 150,000 distinct CDR3 sequences, around 43% of them singletons. The rearrangement uses TRBV6-2 or TRBV6-3 and TRBJ1-5; the D gene is possibly TRBD1 (6 bases). This receptor was identified in a male donor with ankylosing spondylitis. The sequencing input was synovial fluid, either unsorted or a sorted T cell fraction (not recorded which). Here the CDR3 DNA reads TGTGCCAGCAGTCTACTCGGTGCAGGGGCTACACGGCCCCAGCATTTT. It encodes CASSLLGAGATRPQHF.